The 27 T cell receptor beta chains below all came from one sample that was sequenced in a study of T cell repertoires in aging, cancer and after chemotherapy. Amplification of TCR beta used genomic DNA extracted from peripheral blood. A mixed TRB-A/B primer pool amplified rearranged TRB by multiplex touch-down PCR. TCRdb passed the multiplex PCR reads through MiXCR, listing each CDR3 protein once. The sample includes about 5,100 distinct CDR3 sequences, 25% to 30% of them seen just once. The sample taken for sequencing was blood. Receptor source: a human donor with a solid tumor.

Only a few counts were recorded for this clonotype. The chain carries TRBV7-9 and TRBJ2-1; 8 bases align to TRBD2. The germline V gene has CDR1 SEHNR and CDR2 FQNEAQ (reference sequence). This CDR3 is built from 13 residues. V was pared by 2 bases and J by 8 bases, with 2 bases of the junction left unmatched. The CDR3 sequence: CASSLSGRDEQFF. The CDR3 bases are TGTGCCAGCAGCTTAAGCGGGAGAGATGAGCAGTTCTTC.

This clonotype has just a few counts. The CDR3 region has the DNA TGTGCCAGCAGTCCGTCGGCTCAGGGGAAGTATGGCTACACCTTC. It is translated as CASSPSAQGKYGYTF. V is TRBV12-3 or TRBV12-4 and J is TRBJ1-2; D perhaps matches TRBD1 (6 bases). The V gene lost 5 bases and the J gene lost 5 bases, with 18 bases spanning the gap. This CDR3 is 15 amino acids long.

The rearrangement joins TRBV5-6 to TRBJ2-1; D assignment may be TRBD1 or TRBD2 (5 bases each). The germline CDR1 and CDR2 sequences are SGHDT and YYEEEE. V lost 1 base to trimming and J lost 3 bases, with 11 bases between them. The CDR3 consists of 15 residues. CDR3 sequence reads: CASSLTGTGYNEQFF. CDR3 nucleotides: TGTGCCAGCAGCTTGACCGGGACGGGCTACAATGAGCAGTTCTTC.

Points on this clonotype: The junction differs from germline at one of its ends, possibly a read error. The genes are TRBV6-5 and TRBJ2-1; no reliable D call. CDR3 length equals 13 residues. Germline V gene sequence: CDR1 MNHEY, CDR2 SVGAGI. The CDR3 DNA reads TGTGCCACCAGTGATTGGGGTTACAATGAGCAGTTCTTC. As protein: CATSDWGYNEQFF.

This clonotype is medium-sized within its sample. The chain's CDR3 is CSVGAGGNTEAFF. CDR3 in DNA: TGCAGCGTTGGAGCAGGCGGAAACACTGAAGCTTTCTTT. V and J are TRBV29-1 and TRBJ1-1, with D hard to call. V was cut by 4 bases and J by 2 bases, with 11 bases left in between. The length of the CDR3 is 13 residues. Germline V CDR1 and CDR2: SQVTM, ANQGSEA.

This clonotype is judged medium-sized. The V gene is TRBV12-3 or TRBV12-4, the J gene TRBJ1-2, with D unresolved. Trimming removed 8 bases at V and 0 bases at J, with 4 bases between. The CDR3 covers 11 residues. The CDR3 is CASGTNYGYTF. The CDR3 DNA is TGTGCCAGCGGAACTAACTATGGCTACACCTTC.

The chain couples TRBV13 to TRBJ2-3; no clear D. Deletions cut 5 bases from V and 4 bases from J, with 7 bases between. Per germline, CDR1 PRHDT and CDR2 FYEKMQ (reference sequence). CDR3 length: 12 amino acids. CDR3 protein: CASSAQPDTQYF. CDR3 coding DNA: TGTGCCAGCAGCGCTCAGCCAGATACGCAGTATTTT.

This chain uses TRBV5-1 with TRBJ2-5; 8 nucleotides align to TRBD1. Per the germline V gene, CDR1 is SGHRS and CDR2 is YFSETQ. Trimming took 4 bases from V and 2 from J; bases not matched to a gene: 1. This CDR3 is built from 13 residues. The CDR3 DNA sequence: TGCGCCAGCAGCGGACAGGGACAAGAGACCCAGTACTTC. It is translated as CASSGQGQETQYF.

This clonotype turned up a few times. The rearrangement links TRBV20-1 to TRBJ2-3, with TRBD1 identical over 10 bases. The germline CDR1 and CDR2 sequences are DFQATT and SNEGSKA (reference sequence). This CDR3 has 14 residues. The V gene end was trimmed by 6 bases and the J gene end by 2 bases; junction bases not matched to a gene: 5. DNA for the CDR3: TGCAGTGCAACCGGGACAGGGGCCACAGATACGCAGTATTTT. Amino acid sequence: CSATGTGATDTQYF.

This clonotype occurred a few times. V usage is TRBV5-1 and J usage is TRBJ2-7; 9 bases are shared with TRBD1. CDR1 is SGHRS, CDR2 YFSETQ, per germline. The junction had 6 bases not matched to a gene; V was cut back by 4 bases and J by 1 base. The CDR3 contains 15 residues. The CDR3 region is CASSTGTGRSYEQYF. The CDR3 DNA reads TGCGCCAGCAGCACAGGGACAGGGAGGTCCTACGAGCAGTACTTC.

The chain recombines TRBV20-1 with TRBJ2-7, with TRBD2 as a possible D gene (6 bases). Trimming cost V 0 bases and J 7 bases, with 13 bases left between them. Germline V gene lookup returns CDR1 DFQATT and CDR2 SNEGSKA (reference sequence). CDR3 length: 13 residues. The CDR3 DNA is TGCAGTGCTAGAGATTTGGGGGGTGGGGAGCAGTACTTC. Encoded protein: CSARDLGGGEQYF.

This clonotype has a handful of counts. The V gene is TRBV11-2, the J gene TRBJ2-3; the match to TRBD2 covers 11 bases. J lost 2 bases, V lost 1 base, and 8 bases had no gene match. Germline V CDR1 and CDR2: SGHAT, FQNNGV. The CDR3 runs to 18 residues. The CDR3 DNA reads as TGTGCCAGCAGCTTAGGACTTCTAGCGGGGGGCCTCACAGATACGCAGTATTTT. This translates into CASSLGLLAGGLTDTQYF. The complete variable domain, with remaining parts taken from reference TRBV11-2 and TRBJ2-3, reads EAGVAQSPRYKIIEKRQSVAFWCNPISGHATLYWYQQILGQGPKLLIQFQNNGVVDDSQLPKDRFSAERLKGVDSTLKIQPAKLEDSAVYLCASSLGLLAGGLTDTQYFGPGTRLTVL.

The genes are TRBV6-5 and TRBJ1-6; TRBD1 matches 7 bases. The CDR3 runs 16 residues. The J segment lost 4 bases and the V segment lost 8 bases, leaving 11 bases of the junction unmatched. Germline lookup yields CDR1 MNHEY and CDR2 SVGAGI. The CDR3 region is CASGFSYRGYNSPLHF. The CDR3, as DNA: TGTGCCAGCGGTTTTTCCTACAGGGGATATAATTCACCCCTCCACTTT.

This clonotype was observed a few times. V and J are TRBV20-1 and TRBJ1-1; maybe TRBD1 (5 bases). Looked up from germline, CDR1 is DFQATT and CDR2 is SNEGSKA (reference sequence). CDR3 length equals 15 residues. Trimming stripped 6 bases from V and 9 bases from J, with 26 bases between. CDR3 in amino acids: CSARRAEGANNKAFF. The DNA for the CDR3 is TGCAGTGCCCGCCGTGCAGAAGGGGCGAACAATAAAGCTTTCTTT.

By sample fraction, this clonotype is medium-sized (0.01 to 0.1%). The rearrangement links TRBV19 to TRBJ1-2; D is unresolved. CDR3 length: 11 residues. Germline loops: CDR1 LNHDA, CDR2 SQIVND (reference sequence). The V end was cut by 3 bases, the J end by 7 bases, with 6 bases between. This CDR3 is CASSMAVGYTF. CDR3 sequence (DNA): TGTGCCAGTAGTATGGCGGTTGGCTACACCTTC.

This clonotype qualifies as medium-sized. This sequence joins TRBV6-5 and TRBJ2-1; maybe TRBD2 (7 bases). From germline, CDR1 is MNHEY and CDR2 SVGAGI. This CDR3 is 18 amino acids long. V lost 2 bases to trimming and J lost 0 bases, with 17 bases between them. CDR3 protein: CASSYRGGTGSSYNEQFF. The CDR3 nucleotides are TGTGCCAGCAGTTACCGCGGGGGAACAGGGAGCTCCTACAATGAGCAGTTCTTC.

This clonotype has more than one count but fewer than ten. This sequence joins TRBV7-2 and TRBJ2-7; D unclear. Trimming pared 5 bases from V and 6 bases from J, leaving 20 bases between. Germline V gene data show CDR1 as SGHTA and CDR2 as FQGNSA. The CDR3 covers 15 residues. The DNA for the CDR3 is TGTGCCAGCAGCCTAAGTAGGATCGAGACTCGCGAGCAGTACTTC. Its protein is CASSLSRIETREQYF.

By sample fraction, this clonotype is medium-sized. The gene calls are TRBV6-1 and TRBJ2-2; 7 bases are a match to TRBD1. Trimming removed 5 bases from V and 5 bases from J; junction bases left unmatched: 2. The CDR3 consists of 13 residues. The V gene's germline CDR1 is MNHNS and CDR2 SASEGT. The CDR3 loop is CASSTTGTGELFF. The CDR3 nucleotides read TGTGCCAGCAGTACGACAGGGACCGGGGAGCTGTTTTTT.

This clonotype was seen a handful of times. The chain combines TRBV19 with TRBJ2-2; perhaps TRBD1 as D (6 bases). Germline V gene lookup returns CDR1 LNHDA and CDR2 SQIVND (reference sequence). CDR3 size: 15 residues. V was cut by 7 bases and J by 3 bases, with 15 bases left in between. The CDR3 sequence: CASKRTVRDTGELFF. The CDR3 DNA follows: TGTGCCAGTAAAAGGACAGTGAGGGACACCGGGGAGCTGTTTTTT.

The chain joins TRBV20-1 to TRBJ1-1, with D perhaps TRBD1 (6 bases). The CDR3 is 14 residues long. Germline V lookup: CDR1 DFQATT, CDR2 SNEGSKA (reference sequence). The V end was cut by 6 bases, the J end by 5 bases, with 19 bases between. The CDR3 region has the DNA TGCAGTGCGATACAGCAGGGGCGGGGTACTGAAGCTTTCTTT. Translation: CSAIQQGRGTEAFF.

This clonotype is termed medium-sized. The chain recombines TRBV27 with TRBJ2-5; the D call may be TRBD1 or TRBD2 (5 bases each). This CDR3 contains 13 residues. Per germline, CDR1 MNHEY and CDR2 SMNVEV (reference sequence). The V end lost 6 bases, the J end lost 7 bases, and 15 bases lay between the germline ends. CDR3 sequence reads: CASSLEGQMTQYF. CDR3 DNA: TGTGCCAGCAGCCTAGAGGGGCAGATGACCCAGTACTTC.

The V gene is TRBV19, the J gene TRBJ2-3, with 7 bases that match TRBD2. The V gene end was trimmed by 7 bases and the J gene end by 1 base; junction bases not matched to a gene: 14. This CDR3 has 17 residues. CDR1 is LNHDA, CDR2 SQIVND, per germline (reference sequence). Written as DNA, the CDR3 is TGTGCCAGTACCCCCGCCCCGGCTAGCGGAGGCACAGATACGCAGTATTTT. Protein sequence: CASTPAPASGGTDTQYF.

The CDR3, as DNA: TGTGCCAGCAGCTTTTGGGAAGGGATGGGTGGCTACACCTTC. It encodes CASSFWEGMGGYTF. The chain couples TRBV5-6 to TRBJ1-2; no clear D gene. Germline V gene data show CDR1 as SGHDT and CDR2 as YYEEEE. The CDR3 sequence is 14 residues long. The ends were cut back, 2 bases at V and 7 bases at J, with 15 bases in the middle.

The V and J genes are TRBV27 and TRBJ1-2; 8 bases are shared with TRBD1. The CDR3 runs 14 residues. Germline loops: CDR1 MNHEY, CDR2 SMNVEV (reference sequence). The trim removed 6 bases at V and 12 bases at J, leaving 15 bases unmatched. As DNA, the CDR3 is TGTGCCAGCAGCCATCCAGGGGGCGGAGGGGGCCACACCTTC. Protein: CASSHPGGGGGHTF.

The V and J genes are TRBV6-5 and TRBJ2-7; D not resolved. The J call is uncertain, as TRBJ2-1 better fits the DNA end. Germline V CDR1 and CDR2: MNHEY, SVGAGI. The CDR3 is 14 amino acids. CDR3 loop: CASSYEVATDEQFF. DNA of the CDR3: TGTGCCAGCAGTTACGAGGTAGCCACGGATGAGCAGTTCTTC.

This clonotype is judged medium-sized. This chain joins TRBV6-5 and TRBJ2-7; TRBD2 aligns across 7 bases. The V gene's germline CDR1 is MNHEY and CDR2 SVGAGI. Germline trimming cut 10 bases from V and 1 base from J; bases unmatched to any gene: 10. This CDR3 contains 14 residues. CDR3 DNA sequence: TGTGCCACCGCCTTAGCGGGTCTTTCCTACGAGCAGTACTTC. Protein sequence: CATALAGLSYEQYF.

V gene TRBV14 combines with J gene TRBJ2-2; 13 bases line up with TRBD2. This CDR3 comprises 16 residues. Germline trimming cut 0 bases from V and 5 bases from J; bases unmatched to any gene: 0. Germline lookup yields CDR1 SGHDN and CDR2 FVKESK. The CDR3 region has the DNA TGTGCCAGCAGCCAAGAGACTAGCGGGGGGACCGGGGAGCTGTTTTTT. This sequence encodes CASSQETSGGTGELFF.